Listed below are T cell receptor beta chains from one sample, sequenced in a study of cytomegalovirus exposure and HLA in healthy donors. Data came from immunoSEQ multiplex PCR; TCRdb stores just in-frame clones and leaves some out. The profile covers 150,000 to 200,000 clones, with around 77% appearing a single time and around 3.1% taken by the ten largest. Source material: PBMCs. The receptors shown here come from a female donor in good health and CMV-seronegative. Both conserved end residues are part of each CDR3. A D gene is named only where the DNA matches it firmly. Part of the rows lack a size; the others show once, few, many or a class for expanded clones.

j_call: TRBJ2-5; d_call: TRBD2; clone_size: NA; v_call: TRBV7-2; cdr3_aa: CASSFPGLAVQETQYF; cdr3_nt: TGTGCCAGCAGCTTTCCGGGACTAGCGGTACAAGAGACCCAGTACTTC
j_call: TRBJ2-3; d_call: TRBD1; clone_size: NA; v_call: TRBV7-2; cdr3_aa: CASSLRTGPDTQYF; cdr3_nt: TGTGCCAGCAGCCTAAGGACAGGGCCAGATACGCAGTATTTT
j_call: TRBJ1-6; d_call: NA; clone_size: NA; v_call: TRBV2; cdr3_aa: CASSEEGRRTSPLHF; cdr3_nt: TGTGCCAGCAGTGAGGAGGGCAGGCGGACTTCACCCCTCCACTTT
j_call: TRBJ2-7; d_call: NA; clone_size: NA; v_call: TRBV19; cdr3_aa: CASSINRYEQYF; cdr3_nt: TGTGCCAGTAGTATAAACAGGTACGAGCAGTACTTC
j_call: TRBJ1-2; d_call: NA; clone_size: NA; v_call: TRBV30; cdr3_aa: CAWRPGENYGYTF; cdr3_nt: TGTGCCTGGAGGCCAGGGGAGAACTATGGCTACACCTTC
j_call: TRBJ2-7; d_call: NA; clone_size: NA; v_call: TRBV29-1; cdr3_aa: CSVSGQGYEQYF; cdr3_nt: TGCAGCGTTTCGGGACAAGGATACGAGCAGTACTTC
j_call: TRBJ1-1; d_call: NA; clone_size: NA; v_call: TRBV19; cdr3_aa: CASNPTRGTEAFF; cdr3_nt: TGTGCCAGTAACCCCACCAGGGGCACTGAAGCTTTCTTT
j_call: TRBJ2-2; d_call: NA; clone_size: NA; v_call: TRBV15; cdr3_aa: CATSRDRTASGELFF; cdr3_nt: TGTGCCACCAGCAGAGATCGGACAGCCTCCGGGGAGCTGTTTTTT
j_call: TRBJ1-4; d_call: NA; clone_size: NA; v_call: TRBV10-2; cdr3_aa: CASSESRDEKLFF; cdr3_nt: TGCGCCAGCAGTGAATCCAGGGATGAAAAACTGTTTTTT
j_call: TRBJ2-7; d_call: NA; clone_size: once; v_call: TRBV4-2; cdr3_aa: CASSQEGGSYEQYF; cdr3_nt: TGTGCCAGCAGCCAAGAAGGCGGATCCTACGAGCAGTACTTC
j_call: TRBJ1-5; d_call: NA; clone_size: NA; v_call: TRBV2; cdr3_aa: CASSLLARDQPQHF; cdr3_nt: TGTGCCAGCAGTCTACTAGCCAGGGACCAGCCCCAGCATTTT
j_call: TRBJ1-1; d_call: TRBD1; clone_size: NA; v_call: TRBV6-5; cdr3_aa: CASKGGQGYTEAFF; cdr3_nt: TGTGCCAGCAAGGGGGGACAGGGTTACACTGAAGCTTTCTTT
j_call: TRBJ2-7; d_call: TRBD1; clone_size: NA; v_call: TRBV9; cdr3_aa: CASSFTGAEQYF; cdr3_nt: TGTGCCAGCAGCTTCACAGGGGCCGAGCAGTACTTC
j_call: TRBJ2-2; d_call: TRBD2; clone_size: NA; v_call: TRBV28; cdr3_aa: CASSPLVGTSGPTGELFF; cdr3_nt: TGTGCCAGCAGCCCGCTTGTGGGGACTAGCGGGCCCACCGGGGAGCTGTTTTTT
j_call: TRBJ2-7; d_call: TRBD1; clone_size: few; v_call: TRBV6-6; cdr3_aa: CASNRPGQGIYEQYF; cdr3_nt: TGTGCCAGCAATCGCCCGGGACAGGGGATCTACGAGCAGTACTTC
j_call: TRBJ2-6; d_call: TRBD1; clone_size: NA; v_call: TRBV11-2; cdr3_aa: CASSLVPGGRSGANVLTF; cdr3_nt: TGTGCCAGCAGCTTAGTACCAGGGGGCAGGTCTGGGGCCAACGTCCTGACTTTC
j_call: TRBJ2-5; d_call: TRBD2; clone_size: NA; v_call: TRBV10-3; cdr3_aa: CAIRSGAKAPGETQYF; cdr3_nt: TGTGCCATCAGAAGCGGGGCCAAAGCACCCGGGGAGACCCAGTACTTC
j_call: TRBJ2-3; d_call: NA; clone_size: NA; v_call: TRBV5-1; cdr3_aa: CASSLAGTDTQYF; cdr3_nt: TGCGCCAGCAGCTTGGCCGGGACAGATACGCAGTATTTT
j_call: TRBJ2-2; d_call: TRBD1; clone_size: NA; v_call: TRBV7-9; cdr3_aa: CASSLGQGYNTGELFF; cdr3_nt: TGTGCCAGCAGCTTGGGACAGGGTTACAACACCGGGGAGCTGTTTTTT
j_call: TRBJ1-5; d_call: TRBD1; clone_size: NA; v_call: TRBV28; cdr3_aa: CASSTTLDRENGQPQHF; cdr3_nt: TGTGCCAGCAGCACTACCTTGGACAGGGAAAATGGTCAGCCCCAGCATTTT
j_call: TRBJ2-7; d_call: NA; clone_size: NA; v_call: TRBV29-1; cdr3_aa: CSVEDPRGRDYEQYF; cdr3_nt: TGCAGCGTTGAAGACCCGCGAGGCCGGGACTACGAGCAGTACTTC
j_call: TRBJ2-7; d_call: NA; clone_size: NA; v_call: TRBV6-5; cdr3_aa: CASSYSTSLFEQYF; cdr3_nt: TGTGCCAGCAGTTACTCCACGAGTCTATTCGAGCAGTACTTC